Included here is one T cell receptor beta chain sequence, with context. Its target is unknown. Anyone treated within the previous three months was excluded. These data come from a study of resident and recirculating memory T cells in vitiligo. Looking at the study overall: Genomic DNA was extracted from whole homogenized samples, with no cell sorting.

Whole-study results and caveats: No single dominant TCR clone appeared; lesion clonality varied.

The method was immunoSEQ multiplex PCR; TCRdb's version includes in-frame clones alone and lacks a portion of them. The sample yields 60,000 to 80,000 clones, approximately 90% seen once. The CDR3 sequence is 17 residues long. Sequencing used blood. The chain has TRBV21-1 and TRBJ2-4; the tabulated D call, TRBD1, remains unverified against the DNA. TRBV21-1 is given as a pseudogene. The sequence came from a male donor with vitiligo. The CDR3 DNA follows: TGTGCCAGCAGCAAAAGGTGGGACAGGATTGTCAAAAACATTCAGTACTTC. This gives the protein CASSKRWDRIVKNIQYF.